This TCR beta chain derives from a study of T cell responses to AZD1222 COVID-19 vaccine. About the study: Samples with a second dose at about 4 or about 12 weeks were pooled together. Study results and caveats: Nearly half of spike-specific TCRs reportedly go after variant regions that carry no mutations.

As for this clone: Its antigen is not identified.

V lost 5 bases to trimming and J lost 2 bases, with 15 bases between them. Looked up from germline, CDR1 is SEHNR and CDR2 is FQNEAQ (reference sequence). This CDR3 spans 15 amino acids. Generated by immunoSEQ multiplex PCR, the TCRdb table keeps only in-frame clones and is missing some. The data contain about 95,000 clones, around nine tenths of them singletons. The TCR was taken from an adult in good health. This rearrangement joins TRBV7-9 to TRBJ1-1; D possibly corresponds to TRBD1 (5 bases). Sequenced material: peripheral blood, taken on day 0 of AZD1222 vaccination. CDR3 bases: TGTGCCAGCAGCCCGGAAGGGGTTACTAACACTGAAGCTTTCTTT. Translated: CASSPEGVTNTEAFF.